Reported below is one T cell receptor beta chain. The antigen is unknown. This record belongs to a study of T cell responses to AZD1222 COVID-19 vaccine. Study results and caveats: It should be noted that donors were predominantly white British and more often female, and clonal diversity was possibly underestimated.

The table came from immunoSEQ multiplex PCR; TCRdb's copy has only in-frame clones and leaves some out. This table has tens of thousands of clones, around four fifths appearing once. CDR3 length: 18 residues. With 3 bases clipped from V and 0 bases from J, the junction kept 9 bases outside the gene matches. The V gene's germline CDR1 is SGHDT and CDR2 YYEEEE. The clonotype comes from an adult in good health. The gene calls are TRBV5-6 and TRBJ2-6, with 7 bases identical to TRBD2. The sequencing here drew on peripheral blood, taken on day 0 of AZD1222 vaccination. The CDR3 region has the DNA TGTGCCAGCAGCTCCAAGCGGGACCGCTTCTCTGGGGCCAACGTCCTGACTTTC. This sequence encodes CASSSKRDRFSGANVLTF.